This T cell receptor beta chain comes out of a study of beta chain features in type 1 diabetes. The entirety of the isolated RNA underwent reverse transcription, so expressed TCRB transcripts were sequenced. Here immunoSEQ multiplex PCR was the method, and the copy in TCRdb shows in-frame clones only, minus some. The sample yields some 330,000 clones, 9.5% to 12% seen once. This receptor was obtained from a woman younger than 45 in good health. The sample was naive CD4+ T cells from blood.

CDR3 loop: CASSQVRDSNEQFF. CDR3 bases: TGTGCCAGCAGCCAGGTTCGGGATTCTAATGAGCAGTTCTTC. The chain has TRBV7-3 and TRBJ2-1, with D perhaps TRBD2 (5 bases). V lost 5 bases and J 7 bases, leaving 15 bases between the germline ends. Germline CDR1 SGHTA, CDR2 FQGTGA. The CDR3 sequence is 14 residues long.